This TCR beta chain originates from a study of Ad26.COV2.S vaccination and SARS-CoV-2 variants. Study-wide results and caveats: Relative to placebo recipients, vaccine recipients exhibited elevated spike-specific TCR breadth. Total responses of T cells may have been underestimated by the analyses of TCR breadth and depth.

Trimming stripped 2 bases from V and 5 bases from J, with 13 bases between. The CDR3 covers 15 residues. Germline V gene data show CDR1 as SGDLS and CDR2 as YYNGEE. Sequencing used immunoSEQ multiplex PCR; TCRdb keeps in-frame clones, though not all of them. The table lists approximately 460,000 clones, roughly nine tenths of them singletons. Treatment: some 20 received Ad26.COV2.S at low or high dose, single or two shots; about 5 received placebo; per-sample allocation not given. After the first vaccine or placebo injection, samples were drawn on day 63. Details on this clone: Its antigen is not known.

V is TRBV9 and J is TRBJ2-2; unclear D gene. The sequence was obtained from a person between 18 and 60 years old who received the Ad26.COV2.S COVID-19 vaccine or a placebo. This material consisted of peripheral blood, taken in a trial of Ad26.COV2.S vaccine versus placebo. The CDR3, as DNA: TGTGCCAGCAGCGTTTTTGGCGCAGTTACCGGGGAGCTGTTTTTT. As protein: CASSVFGAVTGELFF.